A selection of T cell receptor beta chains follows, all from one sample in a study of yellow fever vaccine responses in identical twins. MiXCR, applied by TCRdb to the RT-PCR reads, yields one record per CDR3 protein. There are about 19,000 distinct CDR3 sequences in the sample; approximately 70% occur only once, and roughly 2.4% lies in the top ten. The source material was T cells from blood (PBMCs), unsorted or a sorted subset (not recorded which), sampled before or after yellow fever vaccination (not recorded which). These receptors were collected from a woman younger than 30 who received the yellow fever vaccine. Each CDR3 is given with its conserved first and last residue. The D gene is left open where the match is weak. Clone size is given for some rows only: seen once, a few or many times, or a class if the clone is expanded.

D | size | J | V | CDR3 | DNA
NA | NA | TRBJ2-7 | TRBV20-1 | CSVQGSFYEQYF | TGCAGTGTTCAGGGAAGTTTCTACGAGCAGTACTTC
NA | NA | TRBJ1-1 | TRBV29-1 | CSARSGNTEAFF | TGCAGCGCACGGAGTGGGAACACTGAAGCTTTCTTT
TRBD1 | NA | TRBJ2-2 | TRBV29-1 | CSGDSSNTGELFF | TGCAGCGGGGACAGCTCAAACACCGGGGAGCTGTTTTTT
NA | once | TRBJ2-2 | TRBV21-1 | CASSKVSGTNTGELFF | TGTGCCAGCAGCAAAGTGTCGGGTACCAACACCGGGGAGCTGTTTTTT
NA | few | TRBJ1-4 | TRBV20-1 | CSARDFSRDNEKLFF | TGCAGTGCTAGAGATTTCTCCAGGGATAATGAAAAACTGTTTTTT
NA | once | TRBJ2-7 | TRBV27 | CASSQKASQGTYSYEQYF | TGTGCCAGCAGCCAAAAAGCGTCGCAGGGGACCTACTCCTACGAGCAGTACTTC
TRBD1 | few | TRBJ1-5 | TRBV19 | CATGGTGGYQPQHF | TGTGCCACCGGAGGGACAGGGGGATATCAGCCCCAGCATTTT
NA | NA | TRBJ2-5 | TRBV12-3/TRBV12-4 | CASSFTRETQYF | TGTGCCAGCAGTTTTACCCGGGAGACCCAGTACTTC
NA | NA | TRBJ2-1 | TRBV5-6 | CASSLGPRPHNEQFF | TGTGCCAGCAGCTTGGGACCTCGGCCCCACAATGAGCAGTTCTTC
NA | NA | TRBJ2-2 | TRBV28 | CASSPPTKNTGELFF | TGTGCCAGCAGCCCACCAACGAAGAACACCGGGGAGCTGTTTTTT
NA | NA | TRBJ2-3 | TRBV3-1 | CASSQMQGRVGTDTQYF | TGTGCCAGCAGCCAAATGCAGGGGAGAGTGGGCACAGATACGCAGTATTTT
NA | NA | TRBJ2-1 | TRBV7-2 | CASSFQSSYNEQFF | TGTGCCAGCAGCTTTCAGAGCTCCTACAATGAGCAGTTCTTC
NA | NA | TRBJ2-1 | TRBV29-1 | CSVGGRSYNEQFF | TGCAGCGTTGGTGGGAGGTCCTACAATGAGCAGTTCTTC
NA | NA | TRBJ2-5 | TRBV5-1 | CASSMGDNQETQYF | TGCGCCAGCAGCATGGGGGACAACCAAGAGACCCAGTACTTC
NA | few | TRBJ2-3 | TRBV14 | CASSRSLAGRDTQYF | TGTGCCAGCAGTCGCAGTCTGGCTGGGCGGGATACGCAGTATTTT
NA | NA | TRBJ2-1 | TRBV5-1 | CASSEGTGRPFEQFF | TGCGCCAGCAGCGAAGGTACGGGACGGCCTTTTGAGCAGTTCTTC